This T cell receptor (beta chain) emerged from a study of circulating CD8 cells and anti-PD-1 response in melanoma. Overall study: Patients received intravenous nivolumab, 3 mg/kg, every 2 weeks. The study, taken as a whole, reports: Experiments were generally run without replicates.

Using approximately 15 ng of total RNA, TCR libraries were made with the QIAseq Immune Repertoire TCR panel. Using its own MiXCR run on the reads, TCRdb lists one record per CDR3 protein. The repertoire holds 2,000 to 2,500 distinct CDR3 sequences, with around 5.8% as singletons. In germline, CDR1 is SGHTA, CDR2 FQGNSA. The ends lost 5 bases at V and 5 bases at J; junction bases unmatched: 5. The CDR3 extends over 15 amino acids. Live CD3+CD8+TCRalphabeta+ cells were sorted into four subsets by PD-1 and/or TIGIT. Relative to its sample, this clonotype is medium-sized (0.01 to 0.1%). Its antigen is currently unknown.

The receptor was isolated from a human donor with melanoma. Sequencing used CD8+ T cells from PBMCs, obtained at baseline or after one month of anti-PD-1 therapy (not recorded which). V is TRBV7-2 and J is TRBJ2-5, with 13 bases aligning to TRBD2. The CDR3 protein is CASSPGTSGVETQYF. The CDR3 DNA sequence: TGTGCCAGCAGCCCAGGGACTAGCGGGGTGGAGACCCAGTACTTC.